This record looks at one T cell receptor (beta chain) sequence and its context. Its antigen is undetermined. As for time point: patch test 2, 6 weeks after DPC sensitization. Documented treatment: therapeutic diphenylcyclopropenone sensitization with weekly scalp DPC. These data come from a study of human T cells and chemical hapten exposure. Turning to the study itself: Diagnoses of alopecia areata, totalis or universalis occurred in mostly female patients.

Study-wide findings and caveats: DPC sensitization did not alter TCRs above 1 in 1000 frequency. Alopecia affected the donors, so their immune response may differ from healthy people's.

V was shortened by 1 base and J by 8 bases, with 9 bases between the two germline ends. Germline lookup yields CDR1 MDHEN and CDR2 SYDVKM. The length of the CDR3 is 13 residues. In TCRdb, the RACE reads were re-called with MiXCR into one record per CDR3 protein. The table records roughly 96,000 distinct CDR3 sequences, 9.3% of them present only once. The sample here was whole blood, taken in connection with sensitization to the hapten diphenylcyclopropenone (DPC). The V and J genes are TRBV28 and TRBJ2-4; D ambiguous. The receptor's source is a woman aged 40 to 55 with alopecia areata. Some clones in this sample may be carry-over from other donors' samples. The CDR3 is CASSLSLADIQYF. The CDR3 DNA reads TGTGCCAGCAGTTTATCTTTGGCGGACATTCAGTACTTC.